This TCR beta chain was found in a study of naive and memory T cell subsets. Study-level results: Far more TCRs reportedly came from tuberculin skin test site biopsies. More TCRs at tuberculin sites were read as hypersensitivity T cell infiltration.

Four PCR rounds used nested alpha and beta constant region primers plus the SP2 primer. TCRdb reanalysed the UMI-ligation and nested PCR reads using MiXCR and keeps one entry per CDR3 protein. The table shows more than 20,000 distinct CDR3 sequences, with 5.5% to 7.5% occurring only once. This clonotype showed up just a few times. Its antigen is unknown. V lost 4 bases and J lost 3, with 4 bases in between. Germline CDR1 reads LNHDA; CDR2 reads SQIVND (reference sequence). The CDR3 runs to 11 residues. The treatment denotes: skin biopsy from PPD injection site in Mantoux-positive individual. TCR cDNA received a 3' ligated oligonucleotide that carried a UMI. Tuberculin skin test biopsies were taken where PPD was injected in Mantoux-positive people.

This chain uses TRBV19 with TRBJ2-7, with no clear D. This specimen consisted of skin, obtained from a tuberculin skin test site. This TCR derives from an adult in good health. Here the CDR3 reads CASSRDYEQYF. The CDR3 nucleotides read TGTGCCAGTAGTAGGGACTACGAGCAGTACTTC.